What follows is one TCR beta chain and its context. Its antigen is currently unknown. This sample stems from a study of siplizumab effects on memory and regulatory T cells. Study-level results: Most alloreactive clones went unmapped to unstimulated subsets; only a minor fraction mapped.

Profiling relied on immunoSEQ multiplex PCR, and the TCRdb table lists in-frame clones only, not all of them. Found here are some 100,000 clones, 85% to 95% of them singletons; the top ten hold 0.55% to 0.65%. The CDR3 is made up of 15 amino acids. CDR1 and CDR2 (germline): MRHNA, SNTAGT. V was trimmed by 7 bases and J by 4 bases, leaving 17 bases between them. The source is a human donor in good health. The specimen sequenced was Tregs sorted from blood. The rearrangement joins TRBV6-4 to TRBJ2-1; no firm D call. Here the CDR3 DNA reads TGTGCCAGCATGAAAACGGCTCTTGGGTACAATGAGCAGTTCTTC. Translating it yields CASMKTALGYNEQFF.